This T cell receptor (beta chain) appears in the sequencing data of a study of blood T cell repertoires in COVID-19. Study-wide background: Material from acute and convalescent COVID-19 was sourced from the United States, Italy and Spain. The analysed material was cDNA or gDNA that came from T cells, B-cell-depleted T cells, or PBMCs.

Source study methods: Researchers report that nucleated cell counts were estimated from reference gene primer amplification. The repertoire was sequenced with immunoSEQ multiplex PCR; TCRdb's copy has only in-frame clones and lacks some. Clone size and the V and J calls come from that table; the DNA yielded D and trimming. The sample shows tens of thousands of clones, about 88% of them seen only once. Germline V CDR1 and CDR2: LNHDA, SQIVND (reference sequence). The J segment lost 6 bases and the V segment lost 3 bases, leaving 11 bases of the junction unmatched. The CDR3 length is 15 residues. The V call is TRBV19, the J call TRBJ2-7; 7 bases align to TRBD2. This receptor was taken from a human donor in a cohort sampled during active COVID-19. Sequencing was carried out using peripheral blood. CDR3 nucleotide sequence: TGTGCCAGTAGTATTGGGGGTCAGGGAGGGAGCGAGCAGTACTTC. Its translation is CASSIGGQGGSEQYF.